The TCR beta chain described here comes from a study of T cells after yellow fever vaccination. General study points: The CD4 compartment and the CD8 compartment contained a small share of clonotypes in common.

Worth noting for this clonotype: What it binds is not known.

TCRdb re-derived calls from the 5' RACE reads in MiXCR, one entry per CDR3 protein. The sample lists a few hundred thousand distinct CDR3 sequences, 6.2% occurring once. Germline V gene data show CDR1 as SEHNR and CDR2 as FQNEAQ (reference sequence). Trimming at V came to 6 bases and at J to 3 bases, leaving 5 bases not matched to a gene. The CDR3 sequence is 14 residues long. This clonotype originated in a man aged 25-45 years who received the YFV17D yellow fever vaccine. The chain uses TRBV7-9 and TRBJ2-5; TRBD2 aligns across 9 bases. The sample was PBMCs, taken 5 days after the yellow fever booster vaccination. The CDR3 region is CASRASGRKETQYF. Written as DNA, the CDR3 is TGTGCCAGCAGGGCGAGCGGGAGGAAAGAGACCCAGTACTTC.